Following are 2 T cell receptor beta chains from one sample sequenced in a study of naive and memory T cell subsets. Study findings and constraints: Possibly reflecting memory cells re-expressing CD45RA, a few larger clonotypes occurred in naive repertoires, especially CD8.

The beta constant-region primer was an equimolar mix of two oligonucleotides covering TRBC1 and TRBC2. The ligated cDNA underwent four PCR rounds using SP2 and nested alpha and beta constant-region primers. TCRdb re-analysed the UMI-ligation and nested PCR reads in MiXCR, keeping a single row per CDR3 protein. Of 150,000 or so distinct CDR3 sequences listed, roughly 20% were seen once; the top ten hold about 0.11%. No antigens are known for them. Material for sequencing was naive CD4+ T cells from blood. The receptors originated from a human donor in good health.

This clonotype has a handful of counts. The J gene is TRBJ1-5, the V gene TRBV19; 11 bases map to TRBD1. Trimming at V came to 5 bases and at J to 1 base, leaving 4 bases not matched to a gene. This CDR3 is 16 amino acids long. Germline-derived CDR1 and CDR2 are LNHDA and SQIVND (reference sequence). The CDR3: CASSPGDRGSNQPQHF. Written as DNA, the CDR3 is TGTGCCAGTAGTCCTGGGGACAGGGGGAGCAATCAGCCCCAGCATTTT.

At least ten counts were recorded for this clonotype. This chain links TRBV7-6 with TRBJ2-3; D ambiguous. From germline, CDR1 is SGHVS and CDR2 FNYEAQ. The CDR3 covers 13 residues. V was pared by 4 bases and J by 6 bases, with 11 bases between. CDR3 region: CASSSQVPDTQYF. In DNA form, the CDR3 reads TGTGCCAGCAGCTCCCAGGTTCCGGATACGCAGTATTTT.